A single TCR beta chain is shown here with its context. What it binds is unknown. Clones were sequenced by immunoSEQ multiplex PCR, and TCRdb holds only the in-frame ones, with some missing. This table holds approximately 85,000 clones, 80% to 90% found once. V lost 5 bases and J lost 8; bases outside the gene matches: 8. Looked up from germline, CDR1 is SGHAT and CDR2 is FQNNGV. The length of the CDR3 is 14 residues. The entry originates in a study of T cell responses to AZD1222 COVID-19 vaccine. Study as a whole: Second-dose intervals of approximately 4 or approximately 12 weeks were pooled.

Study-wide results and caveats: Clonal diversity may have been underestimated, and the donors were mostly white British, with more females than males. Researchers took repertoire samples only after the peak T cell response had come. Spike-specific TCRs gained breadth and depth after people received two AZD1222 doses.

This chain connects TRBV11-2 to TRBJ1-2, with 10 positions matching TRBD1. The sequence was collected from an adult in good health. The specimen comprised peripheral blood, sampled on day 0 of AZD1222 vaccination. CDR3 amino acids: CASSPLGTGVGYTF. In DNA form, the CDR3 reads TGTGCCAGCAGCCCTTTAGGGACAGGGGTCGGCTACACCTTC.